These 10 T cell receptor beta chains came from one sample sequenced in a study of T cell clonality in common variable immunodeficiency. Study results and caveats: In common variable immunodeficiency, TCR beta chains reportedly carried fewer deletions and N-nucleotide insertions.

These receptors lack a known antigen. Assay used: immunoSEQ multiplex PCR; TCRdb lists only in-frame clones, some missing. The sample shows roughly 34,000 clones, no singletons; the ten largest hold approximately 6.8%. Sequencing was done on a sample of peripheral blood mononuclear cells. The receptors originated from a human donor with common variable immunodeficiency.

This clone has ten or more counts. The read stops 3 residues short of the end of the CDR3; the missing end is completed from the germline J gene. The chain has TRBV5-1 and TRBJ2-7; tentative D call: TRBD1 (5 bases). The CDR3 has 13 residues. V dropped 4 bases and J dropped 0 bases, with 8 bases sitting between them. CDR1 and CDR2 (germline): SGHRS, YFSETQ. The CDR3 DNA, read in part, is TGCGCCAGCAGCCCCAGGGTCTCCTACGAG. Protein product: CASSPRVSYE. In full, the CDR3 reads CASSPRVSYEQYF.

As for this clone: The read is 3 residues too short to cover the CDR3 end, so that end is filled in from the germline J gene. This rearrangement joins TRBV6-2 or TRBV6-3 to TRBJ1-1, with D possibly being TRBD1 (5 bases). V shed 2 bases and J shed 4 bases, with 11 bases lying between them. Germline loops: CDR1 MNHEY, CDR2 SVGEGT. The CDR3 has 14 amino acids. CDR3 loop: CASSYNDRVTEAFF. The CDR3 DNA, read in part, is TGTGCCAGCAGTTACAACGACAGAGTCACTGAA.

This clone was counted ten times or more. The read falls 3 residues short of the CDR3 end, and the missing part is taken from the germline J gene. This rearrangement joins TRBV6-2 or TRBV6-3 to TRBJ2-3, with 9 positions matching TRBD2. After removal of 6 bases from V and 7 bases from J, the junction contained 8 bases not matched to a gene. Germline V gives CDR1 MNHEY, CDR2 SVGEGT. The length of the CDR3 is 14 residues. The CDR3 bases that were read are TGTGCCAGCAGCCGACTAGCGGACCTCCATACG. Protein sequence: CASSRLADLHT. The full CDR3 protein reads CASSRLADLHTQYF.

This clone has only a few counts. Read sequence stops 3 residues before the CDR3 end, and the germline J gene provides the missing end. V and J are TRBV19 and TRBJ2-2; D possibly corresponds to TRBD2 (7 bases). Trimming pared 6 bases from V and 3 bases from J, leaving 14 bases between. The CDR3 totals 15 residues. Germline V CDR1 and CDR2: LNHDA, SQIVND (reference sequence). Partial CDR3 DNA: TGTGCCAGTAGGGGGGTGGGGGGGCACACCGGGGAG. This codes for CASRGVGGHTGE. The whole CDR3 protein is CASRGVGGHTGELFF.

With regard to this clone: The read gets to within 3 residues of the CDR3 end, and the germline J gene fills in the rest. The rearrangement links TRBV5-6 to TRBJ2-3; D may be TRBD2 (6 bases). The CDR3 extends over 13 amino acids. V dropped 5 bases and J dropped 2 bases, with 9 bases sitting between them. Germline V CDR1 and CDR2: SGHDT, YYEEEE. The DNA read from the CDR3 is TGTGCCAGCAGGGGACTCGACACAGATACG. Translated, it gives CASRGLDTDT. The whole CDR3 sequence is CASRGLDTDTQYF.

The chain's CDR3 is CASRTGLAGIYEQYF. The sequenced part of the CDR3 DNA is TGCGCCAGCAGAACCGGACTAGCGGGAATCTACGAG. The rearrangement uses TRBV5-1 and TRBJ2-7; 12 positions match TRBD2. Read data end 3 residues before the CDR3 end; the end is taken from the germline J gene. CDR1 and CDR2 from the germline V gene are SGHRS and YFSETQ. J was trimmed by 3 bases and V by 5 bases; bases with no gene match: 6. The length of the CDR3 is 15 residues.

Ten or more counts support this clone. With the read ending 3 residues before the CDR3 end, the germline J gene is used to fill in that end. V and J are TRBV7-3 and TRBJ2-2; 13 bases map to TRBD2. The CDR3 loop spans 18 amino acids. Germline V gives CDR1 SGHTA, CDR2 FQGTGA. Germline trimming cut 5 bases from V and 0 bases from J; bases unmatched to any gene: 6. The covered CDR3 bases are TGTGCCAGCAGCCCAGGACTAGCGGGAGACGCGAACACCGGGGAG. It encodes CASSPGLAGDANTGE. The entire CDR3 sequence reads CASSPGLAGDANTGELFF.

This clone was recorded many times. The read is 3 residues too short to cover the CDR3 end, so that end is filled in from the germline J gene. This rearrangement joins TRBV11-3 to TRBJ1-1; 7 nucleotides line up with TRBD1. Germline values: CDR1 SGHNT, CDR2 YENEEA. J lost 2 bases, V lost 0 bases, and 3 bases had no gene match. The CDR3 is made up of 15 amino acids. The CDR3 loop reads CASSLEGQFNTEAFF. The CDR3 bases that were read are TGTGCCAGCAGCTTAGAGGGACAGTTCAACACTGAA.

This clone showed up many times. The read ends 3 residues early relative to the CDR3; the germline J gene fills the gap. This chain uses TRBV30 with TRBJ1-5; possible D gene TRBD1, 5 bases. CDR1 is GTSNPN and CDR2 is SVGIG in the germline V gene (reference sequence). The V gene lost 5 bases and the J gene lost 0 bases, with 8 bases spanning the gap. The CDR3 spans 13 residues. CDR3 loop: CAWQGFSNQPQHF. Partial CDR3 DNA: TGTGCCTGGCAGGGTTTTAGCAATCAGCCC. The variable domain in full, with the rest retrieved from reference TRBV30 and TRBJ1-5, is SQTIHQWPATLVQPVGSPLSLECTVEGTSNPNLYWYRQAAGRGLQLLFYSVGIGQISSEVPQNLSASRPQDRQFILSSKKLLLSDSGFYLCAWQGFSNQPQHFGDGTRLSIL.

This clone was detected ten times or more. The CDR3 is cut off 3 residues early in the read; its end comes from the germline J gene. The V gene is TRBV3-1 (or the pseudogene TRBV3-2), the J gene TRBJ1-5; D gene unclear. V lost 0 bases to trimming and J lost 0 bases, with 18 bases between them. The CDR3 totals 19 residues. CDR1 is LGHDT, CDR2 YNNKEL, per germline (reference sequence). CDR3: CASSQDSVSADYSNQPQHF. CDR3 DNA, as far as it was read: TGTGCCAGCAGCCAAGATTCAGTCTCGGCAGACTATAGCAATCAGCCC.